The 26 T cell receptor beta chains listed next were all sequenced from one sample in a study of cytomegalovirus exposure and HLA in healthy donors. Amplification used 60 Vbeta primers and 13 Jbeta primers. Assay: immunoSEQ multiplex PCR; the TCRdb copy retains only in-frame clones and omits some. This table has 100,000 to 150,000 clones, around 82% appearing once. Sequenced input: PBMCs. These receptors all come from a boy younger than 18 in good health and CMV-seronegative.

The table lists this clone with a count of one. The chain combines TRBV9 with TRBJ2-1; no clear D. Germline values: CDR1 SGDLS, CDR2 YYNGEE. Trimming stripped 0 bases from V and 4 bases from J, with 8 bases between. CDR3 size: 14 residues. The CDR3, as DNA: TGTGCCAGCAGCGTAGTCCCAGAATACAATGAGCAGTTCTTC. Translated: CASSVVPEYNEQFF.

The chain has TRBV2 and TRBJ1-2; possible D gene TRBD1, 6 bases. The V end lost 6 bases, the J end lost 0 bases, and 11 bases lay between the germline ends. This CDR3 region has 14 residues. Germline V gives CDR1 SNHLY, CDR2 FYNNEI. The CDR3 region has the DNA TGTGCCAGCAGGCAGGGGATCCCTAACTATGGCTACACCTTC. Protein: CASRQGIPNYGYTF. Combining the CDR3 with reference TRBV2 and TRBJ1-2 gives the whole variable domain EPEVTQTPSHQVTQMGQEVILRCVPISNHLYFYWYRQILGQKVEFLVSFYNNEISEKSEIFDDQFSVERPDGSNFTLKIRSTKLEDSAMYFCASRQGIPNYGYTFGSGTRLTVV.

The rearrangement joins TRBV5-4 to TRBJ1-1; D is ambiguous. Looked up from germline, CDR1 is SGHNT and CDR2 is YYREEE (reference sequence). The CDR3 is 13 residues long. Trimming took off 0 bases at V and 4 bases at J, with 7 bases between the two ends. The CDR3, as DNA: TGTGCCAGCAGCTTGGATCCCGGCACTGAAGCTTTCTTT. Amino acids: CASSLDPGTEAFF.

The rearrangement joins TRBV9 to TRBJ2-1; D possibly corresponds to TRBD2 (6 bases). The germline V gene has CDR1 SGDLS and CDR2 YYNGEE. With 1 base removed from V and 0 bases from J, the gap between germline ends came to 11 bases. The CDR3 sequence is 16 residues long. CDR3 DNA sequence: TGTGCCAGCAGCGTAAGGGGAGGCCCCTCCTACAATGAGCAGTTCTTC. Protein sequence: CASSVRGGPSYNEQFF.

The DNA for the CDR3 is TGTGCCAGCAGCCTACTAGCGCAGACCTACGAGCAGTACTTC. Encoded protein: CASSLLAQTYEQYF. The chain carries TRBV11-2 and TRBJ2-7; 7 bases are shared with TRBD2. CDR1 and CDR2 (germline): SGHAT, FQNNGV. The CDR3 runs to 14 residues. V lost 5 bases and J lost 2; bases outside the gene matches: 6.

The chain joins TRBV6-5 to TRBJ1-1; TRBD1 aligns across 9 bases. CDR1 MNHEY and CDR2 SVGAGI come from the germline V gene. With 4 bases clipped from V and 11 bases from J, the junction kept 5 bases outside the gene matches. CDR3 length equals 12 residues. The CDR3 loop reads CASSLDRGYAFF. In nucleotides, the CDR3 is TGTGCCAGCAGTTTAGACAGGGGGTATGCTTTCTTT.

This clone was found a few times. CDR3 bases: TGCGCCAGCAGCTACCAGGGGCCTCCCCCGTACGAGCAGTACTTC. Encoded protein: CASSYQGPPPYEQYF. The rearrangement links TRBV4-3 to TRBJ2-7, with D maybe TRBD1 (6 bases). Germline values: CDR1 LGHNA, CDR2 YSLEER. The V gene lost 5 bases and the J gene lost 4 bases, with 18 bases spanning the gap. This CDR3 has 15 amino acids.

The chain employs TRBV2 and TRBJ2-7; 7 bases map to TRBD1. After removal of 6 bases from V and 2 bases from J, the junction contained 4 bases not matched to a gene. The CDR3 runs to 13 residues. Germline CDR1 and CDR2: SNHLY and FYNNEI. The CDR3 loop is CASRADRAYEQYF. The CDR3 nucleotides read TGTGCCAGCAGAGCTGACAGGGCCTACGAGCAGTACTTC.

V and J are TRBV7-9 and TRBJ1-1; no clear D gene. The CDR3 covers 14 residues. Looked up from germline, CDR1 is SEHNR and CDR2 is FQNEAQ (reference sequence). Trimming cost V 4 bases and J 0 bases, with 9 bases left between them. The CDR3 nucleotides are TGTGCCAGCAGCTACTCTTTTATGAACACTGAAGCTTTCTTT. This sequence encodes CASSYSFMNTEAFF.

The rearrangement links TRBV29-1 to TRBJ2-7, with 12 nucleotides matching TRBD1. The germline V gene has CDR1 SQVTM and CDR2 ANQGSEA. Trimming at V came to 6 bases and at J to 4 bases, leaving 7 bases not matched to a gene. The CDR3 totals 14 residues. The CDR3 spells CSVGGQGALYEQYF. The CDR3 DNA reads as TGCAGCGTGGGGGGACAGGGGGCTTTATACGAGCAGTACTTC.

This clone occurred a few times. The chain has TRBV7-2 and TRBJ1-4; perhaps TRBD1 as D (6 bases). V lost 4 bases and J lost 7, with 16 bases in between. CDR1 and CDR2 (germline): SGHTA, FQGNSA. CDR3 length: 15 residues. The CDR3 region has the DNA TGTGCCAGCAGCTCCCTTTCGGGGGGGGCTGAAAAACTGTTTTTT. Translation gives CASSSLSGGAEKLFF.

The V call is TRBV9, the J call TRBJ2-1, with 9 bases lining up with TRBD2. Trimming cost V 0 bases and J 7 bases; bases outside gene matches: 8. The CDR3 contains 16 residues. Germline V gene data show CDR1 as SGDLS and CDR2 as YYNGEE. CDR3 sequence: CASSVGGLARGNEQFF. The CDR3, as DNA: TGTGCCAGCAGCGTAGGAGGACTAGCGCGGGGGAATGAGCAGTTCTTC.

The chain joins TRBV18 to TRBJ1-6; 7 nucleotides line up with TRBD1. The V gene end was trimmed by 2 bases and the J gene end by 5 bases; junction bases not matched to a gene: 9. This CDR3 region has 17 residues. Germline V gene sequence: CDR1 KGHSH, CDR2 LQKENI. The CDR3 sequence is CASSPVSGTADNSPLHF. The CDR3 DNA reads as TGTGCCAGCTCACCAGTTTCCGGGACAGCCGATAATTCACCCCTCCACTTT.

This sequence joins TRBV6-4 and TRBJ2-3; TRBD2 aligns across 9 bases. CDR1 and CDR2 from the germline V gene are MRHNA and SNTAGT. The length of the CDR3 is 15 residues. With V trimmed by 5 bases and J by 1 base, 4 bases remained unmatched. As DNA, the CDR3 is TGTGCCAGCAGTTTACTAGCGGGTGGCACAGATACGCAGTATTTT. Encoded protein: CASSLLAGGTDTQYF.

The chain employs TRBV10-3 and TRBJ2-7, with 8 bases that match TRBD1. CDR3 length: 14 amino acids. Germline V gene data show CDR1 as ENHRY and CDR2 as SYGVKD. V trimming: 4 bases; J trimming: 0 bases; junction bases outside the gene matches: 2. The CDR3 region is CAISATGDSYEQYF. The CDR3 nucleotides read TGTGCCATCAGTGCGACAGGGGACTCCTACGAGCAGTACTTC.

This chain joins TRBV27 and TRBJ2-1, with 8 nucleotides matching TRBD2. Trimming at V came to 2 bases and at J to 4 bases, leaving 4 bases not matched to a gene. The CDR3 length is 15 residues. Germline V gene lookup returns CDR1 MNHEY and CDR2 SMNVEV (reference sequence). The CDR3 loop is CASSLTSGPYNEQFF. The CDR3, as DNA: TGTGCCAGCAGTTTAACTAGCGGCCCTTACAATGAGCAGTTCTTC.

The genes are TRBV4-3 and TRBJ2-2; 7 positions agree with TRBD1. CDR3 length: 16 amino acids. Looked up from germline, CDR1 is LGHNA and CDR2 is YSLEER. V lost 2 bases to trimming and J lost 4 bases; unmatched junction nucleotides: 7. The CDR3 DNA reads as TGCGCCAGCAGCCAACTCGGGACAGCAAGCACCGGGGAGCTGTTTTTT. Translating gives CASSQLGTASTGELFF.

This clone turned up a few times. The rearrangement joins TRBV5-6 to TRBJ1-1; no definite D call. V shed 0 bases and J shed 1 base, with 4 bases lying between them. CDR3 length: 13 residues. Germline lookup yields CDR1 SGHDT and CDR2 YYEEEE. CDR3 residues: CASSLVRNTEAFF. DNA for the CDR3: TGTGCCAGCAGCTTGGTTAGGAACACTGAAGCTTTCTTT.

This clone occurred once. This sequence joins TRBV7-6 and TRBJ2-7, with D perhaps TRBD2 (5 bases). Trimming cost V 2 bases and J 0 bases, with 11 bases left between them. CDR1 SGHVS and CDR2 FNYEAQ come from the germline V gene. This CDR3 region has 15 residues. The CDR3 loop reads CASSLSGASSYEQYF. In DNA form, the CDR3 reads TGTGCCAGCAGCTTAAGCGGCGCCAGCTCCTACGAGCAGTACTTC.

The chain joins TRBV4-1 to TRBJ2-7, with 7 bases aligning to TRBD1. Trimming at V came to 1 base and at J to 1 base, leaving 1 base not matched to a gene. CDR3 length equals 14 residues. Germline CDR1 is MGHRA and CDR2 is YSYEKL. This CDR3 reads CASSQVQGSYEQYF. The DNA of the CDR3 is TGCGCCAGCAGCCAAGTACAGGGGTCCTACGAGCAGTACTTC.

The chain links TRBV27 to TRBJ2-2, with 11 positions matching TRBD1. Per the germline V gene, CDR1 is MNHEY and CDR2 is SMNVEV (reference sequence). The CDR3 has 18 amino acids. V shed 4 bases, J shed 4 bases, and the junction held 11 bases outside the gene matches. CDR3: CASSSVRTGGAFTGELFF. The CDR3 DNA is TGTGCCAGCAGTTCGGTTCGGACAGGGGGCGCATTCACCGGGGAGCTGTTTTTT.

The chain uses TRBV2 and TRBJ2-1; D ambiguous. The CDR3 is 15 residues long. V was cut by 1 base and J by 0 bases, with 7 bases left in between. Germline V gene lookup returns CDR1 SNHLY and CDR2 FYNNEI. CDR3 sequence reads: CASSEGATSYNEQFF. The CDR3 DNA reads as TGTGCCAGCAGTGAAGGGGCTACCTCCTACAATGAGCAGTTCTTC.

The V call is TRBV6-5, the J call TRBJ2-5, with a weak D call TRBD2 (5 bases). Trimming cost V 7 bases and J 1 base, with 10 bases left between them. The CDR3 is 13 residues long. CDR1 and CDR2 (germline): MNHEY, SVGAGI. CDR3 amino acids: CASTRTSQETQYF. CDR3 in DNA: TGTGCCAGCACCCGGACTTCCCAAGAGACCCAGTACTTC.

The chain joins TRBV5-1 to TRBJ2-2; the match to TRBD2 covers 8 bases. Germline-derived CDR1 and CDR2 are SGHRS and YFSETQ. CDR3 length equals 13 residues. Trimming removed 5 bases from V and 6 bases from J; junction bases left unmatched: 3. Here the CDR3 DNA reads TGCGCCAGCAGTCAGACTAGCGCCGGGGAGCTGTTTTTT. Amino acid sequence: CASSQTSAGELFF.

The chain joins TRBV25-1 to TRBJ2-2, with a weak D call TRBD2 (5 bases). The germline V and J ends were trimmed by 6 bases and 1 base, with 9 bases remaining between them. The CDR3 extends over 14 amino acids. Germline CDR1 reads MGHDK; CDR2 reads SYGVNS. The CDR3 spells CASRAALNTGELFF. The CDR3 region has the DNA TGTGCCAGCAGAGCGGCCCTGAACACCGGGGAGCTGTTTTTT.

The rearrangement joins TRBV9 to TRBJ2-7; 7 positions agree with TRBD1. Per germline, CDR1 SGDLS and CDR2 YYNGEE. This CDR3 contains 15 residues. V lost 0 bases, J lost 6 bases, and 9 bases stayed unmatched. The chain's CDR3 is CASSVGGQVSAEQYF. Written as DNA, the CDR3 is TGTGCCAGCAGCGTAGGAGGACAGGTATCAGCCGAGCAGTACTTC.